This TCR beta chain stems from a study of control samples from healthy donors and cancer patients. Trimming removed 1 base from V and 2 bases from J; junction bases left unmatched: 2. Germline CDR1 is LGHDT and CDR2 is YNNKEL (reference sequence). CDR3 length: 15 amino acids. Clones were read by immunoSEQ multiplex PCR, and TCRdb kept only the in-frame ones, dropping some. Of 91,000 or so clones listed, just over 90% are singletons. Specimen: blood. This chain joins TRBV3-1 (or the pseudogene TRBV3-2) and TRBJ2-7, with TRBD2 identical over 10 bases. This TCR was sampled from a woman aged 25-40 years in good health. CDR3 amino acids: CASSQVSGGAYEQYF. In nucleotides, the CDR3 is TGTGCCAGCAGCCAAGTGAGCGGGGGGGCCTACGAGCAGTACTTC.